These 10 T cell receptor beta chains were all obtained from the same sample, sequenced in a study of T cells in Graves' hyperthyroidism and ophthalmopathy. RNA transcripts served as the template for amplifying TCR beta CDR3 regions. In the first-round RT-PCR of the TCR CDR3, the HTBI primer set was used. One entry per CDR3 protein results from TCRdb running MiXCR on the multiplex PCR reads. The table lists a few hundred thousand distinct CDR3 sequences, around 19% of them singletons. Sample: blood. These receptors all come from a man between 35 and 55 years old with Graves' hyperthyroidism.

This clonotype was counted ten times or more. CDR3 sequence reads: CSVRTGDYNSPLHF. The CDR3 DNA reads as TGCAGCGTAAGGACAGGCGACTATAATTCACCCCTCCACTTT. The V call is TRBV29-1, the J call TRBJ1-6; 7 bases are shared with TRBD1. J gave up 3 bases and V 6 bases, and 5 bases lay outside the gene matches. The CDR3 spans 14 residues. The germline V gene encodes CDR1 SQVTM and CDR2 ANQGSEA.

Concerning this clonotype itself: A much larger clone differs from this one at a single base, so this may be a read error. The V and J genes are TRBV7-8 and TRBJ2-3, with D possibly being TRBD2 (5 bases). The germline V and J ends were trimmed by 4 bases and 1 base, with 9 bases remaining between them. CDR3 length: 14 residues. Per the germline V gene, CDR1 is SGHVS and CDR2 is FQNEAQ. As DNA, the CDR3 is TGTGCCAGCAGCTCAGCGGTTGGCACAGATACGCAGTATTTT. Translation gives CASSSAVGTDTQYF.

This clonotype appeared many times. The CDR3 region is CASTGPGGTDTQYF. The CDR3 DNA is TGTGCCAGCACGGGGCCGGGAGGCACAGATACGCAGTATTTT. The V call is TRBV7-2, the J call TRBJ2-3; a weak D match, TRBD2 (6 bases). The CDR3 runs 14 residues. The V end was cut by 7 bases, the J end by 1 base, with 12 bases between. CDR1 and CDR2 (germline): SGHTA, FQGNSA.

The chain is built from TRBV5-4 and TRBJ1-4; 7 bases align to TRBD1. This CDR3 spans 15 amino acids. CDR1 and CDR2 from the germline V gene are SGHNT and YYREEE (reference sequence). The trim removed 4 bases at V and 7 bases at J, leaving 10 bases unmatched. CDR3 amino acids: CASSLSGAGGEKLFF. CDR3 in DNA: TGTGCCAGCAGCCTTTCGGGGGCAGGGGGTGAAAAACTGTTTTTT.

A word on this clonotype: This may be a read error: a much more frequent sequence differs by one nucleotide. This chain links TRBV11-2 with TRBJ2-1; 9 positions match TRBD1. The junction had 13 bases not matched to a gene; V was cut back by 10 bases and J by 9 bases. The CDR3 sequence is 14 residues long. The germline V gene has CDR1 SGHAT and CDR2 FQNNGV. CDR3 protein: CANRPGTGFREQFF. The CDR3 DNA follows: TGTGCCAACAGGCCCGGGACAGGGTTTCGTGAGCAGTTCTTC.

On this clonotype itself: This may be a read error, as it is one base from a much larger clone. CDR3 residues: CASSGDMTPYEQYF. The CDR3 region has the DNA TGTGCCAGCAGCGGGGACATGACCCCCTACGAGCAGTACTTC. V gene TRBV5-4 combines with J gene TRBJ2-7; D possibly corresponds to TRBD1 (6 bases). Germline lookup yields CDR1 SGHNT and CDR2 YYREEE (reference sequence). Trimming shortened V by 4 bases and J by 2 bases, and 13 bases separated the two germline ends. This CDR3 comprises 14 residues.

This clonotype was seen many times. This sequence joins TRBV6-2 or TRBV6-3 and TRBJ1-5; D is unclear. The CDR3 has 13 residues. Trimming took 1 base from V and 5 from J, leaving 6 bases between them. Germline CDR1 and CDR2: MNHEY and SVGEGT. CDR3 DNA sequence: TGTGCCAGCAGTTACTTAGCATATCAGCCCCAGCATTTT. Its translation: CASSYLAYQPQHF.

The chain combines TRBV5-1 with TRBJ1-6; TRBD1 matches 9 bases. Germline CDR1 is SGHRS and CDR2 is YFSETQ. V trimming: 4 bases; J trimming: 9 bases; junction bases outside the gene matches: 5. The CDR3 contains 14 residues. The CDR3 DNA is TGCGCCAGCAGCAGGGACAGGGAAATTTCACCCCTCCACTTT. Translated: CASSRDREISPLHF.

This clonotype came up many times. The chain has TRBV20-1 and TRBJ2-2; perhaps TRBD1 as D (6 bases). Germline V gives CDR1 DFQATT, CDR2 SNEGSKA (reference sequence). CDR3 length: 16 residues. Deletions cut 3 bases from V and 2 bases from J, with 16 bases between. The CDR3 DNA reads TGCAGTGCTAGGGGCAGGGGAGTTGTCAACACCGGGGAGCTGTTTTTT. As protein: CSARGRGVVNTGELFF.

The sample holds many counts of this clonotype. The chain recombines TRBV7-2 with TRBJ2-7; D may match TRBD1 or TRBD2 (6 bases each). The V end lost 5 bases, the J end lost 0 bases, and 17 bases lay between the germline ends. The length of the CDR3 is 16 residues. CDR1 SGHTA and CDR2 FQGNSA come from the germline V gene. CDR3 residues: CASSPDGGQSSYEQYF. DNA for the CDR3: TGTGCCAGCAGCCCAGACGGGGGACAAAGCTCCTACGAGCAGTACTTC. Drawing the rest from reference TRBV7-2 and TRBJ2-7, the complete variable domain is GAGVSQSPSNKVTEKGKDVELRCDPISGHTALYWYRQSLGQGLEFLIYFQGNSAPDKSGLPSDRFSAERTGGSVSTLTIQRTQQEDSAVYLCASSPDGGQSSYEQYFGPGTRLTVT.